This T cell receptor (beta chain) was obtained from a study of blood T cell repertoires in COVID-19. Study as a whole: The samples span acute and convalescent COVID-19 from the United States, Italy and Spain. T cells, B-cell-depleted T cells, or PBMCs provided the cDNA or gDNA that served as material.

Methods used by the authors: Scientists estimated how many nucleated cells there were by amplifying reference gene primers. Assay used: immunoSEQ multiplex PCR; TCRdb lists only in-frame clones, some missing. The D gene and trimming were derived from the DNA, and the V and J assignments and clone size from that table. The profile covers over 85,000 clones, with approximately 90% appearing a single time and approximately 3.3% taken by the ten largest. The V end was cut by 1 base, the J end by 2 bases, with 11 bases between. The CDR3 runs 15 residues. Germline assignment: CDR1 LNHDA and CDR2 SQIVND (reference sequence).

The chain carries TRBV19 and TRBJ2-5, with TRBD2 as a possible D gene (6 bases). The sequencing input was peripheral blood. The sequence came from a woman in her forties or fifties with acute or convalescent COVID-19. CDR3 residues: CASSIAGGKQETQYF. The DNA for the CDR3 is TGTGCCAGTAGTATAGCTGGGGGGAAACAAGAGACCCAGTACTTC.